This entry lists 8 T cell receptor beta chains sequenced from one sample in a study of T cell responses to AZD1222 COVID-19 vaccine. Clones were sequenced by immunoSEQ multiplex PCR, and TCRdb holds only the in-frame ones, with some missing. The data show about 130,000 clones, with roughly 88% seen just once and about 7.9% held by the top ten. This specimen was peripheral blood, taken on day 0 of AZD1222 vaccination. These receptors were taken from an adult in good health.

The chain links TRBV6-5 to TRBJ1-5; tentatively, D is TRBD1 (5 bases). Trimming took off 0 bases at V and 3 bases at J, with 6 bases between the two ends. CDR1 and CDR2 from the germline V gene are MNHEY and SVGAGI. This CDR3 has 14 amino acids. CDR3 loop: CASSYSTVNQPQHF. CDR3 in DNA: TGTGCCAGCAGTTACTCGACAGTCAATCAGCCCCAGCATTTT.

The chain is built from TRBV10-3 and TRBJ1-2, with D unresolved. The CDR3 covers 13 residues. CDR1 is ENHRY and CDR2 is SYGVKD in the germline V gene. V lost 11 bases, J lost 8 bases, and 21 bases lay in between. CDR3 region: CAVYEAERLGYTF. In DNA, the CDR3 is TGTGCCGTTTACGAGGCAGAGAGGTTAGGCTACACCTTC.

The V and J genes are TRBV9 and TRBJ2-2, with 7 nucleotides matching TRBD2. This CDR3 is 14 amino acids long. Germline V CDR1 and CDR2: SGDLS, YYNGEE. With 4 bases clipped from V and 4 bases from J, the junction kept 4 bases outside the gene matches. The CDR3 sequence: CASSTGLGTGELFF. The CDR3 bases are TGTGCCAGCAGCACCGGACTAGGCACCGGGGAGCTGTTTTTT.

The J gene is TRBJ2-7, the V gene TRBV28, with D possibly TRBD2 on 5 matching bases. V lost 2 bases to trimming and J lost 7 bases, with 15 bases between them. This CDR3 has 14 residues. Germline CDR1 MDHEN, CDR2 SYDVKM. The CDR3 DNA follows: TGTGCCAGCAGTTTAACGGCTAGCTCTCGGGAGCAGTACTTC. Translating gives CASSLTASSREQYF.

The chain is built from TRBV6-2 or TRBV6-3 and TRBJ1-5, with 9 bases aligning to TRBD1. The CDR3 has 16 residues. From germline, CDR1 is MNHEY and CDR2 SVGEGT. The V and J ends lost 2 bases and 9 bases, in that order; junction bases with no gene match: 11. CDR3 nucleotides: TGTGCCAGCAGTTACCCCGGGACAGGGACAATCACGCCCCAGCATTTT. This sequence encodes CASSYPGTGTITPQHF.

CDR3 region: CASSFGTPPTDTQYF. CDR3 nucleotide sequence: TGTGCCAGCAGCTTCGGGACACCCCCCACAGATACGCAGTATTTT. The chain has TRBV6-2 or TRBV6-3 and TRBJ2-3, with D perhaps TRBD1 (6 bases). Germline V lookup: CDR1 MNHEY, CDR2 SVGEGT. The CDR3 has 15 amino acids. V was pared by 6 bases and J by 2 bases, with 15 bases between.

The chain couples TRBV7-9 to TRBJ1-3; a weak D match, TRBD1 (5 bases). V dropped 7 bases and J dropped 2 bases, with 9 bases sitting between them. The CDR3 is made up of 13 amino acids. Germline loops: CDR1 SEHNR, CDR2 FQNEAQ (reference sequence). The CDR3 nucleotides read TGTGCCAGCACCCAGGGAACTGGAAACACCATATATTTT. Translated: CASTQGTGNTIYF.

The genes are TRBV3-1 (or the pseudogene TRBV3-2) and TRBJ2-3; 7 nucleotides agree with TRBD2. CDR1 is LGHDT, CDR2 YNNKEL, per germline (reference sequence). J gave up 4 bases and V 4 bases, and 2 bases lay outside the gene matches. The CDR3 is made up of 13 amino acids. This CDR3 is CASSPGLADTQYF. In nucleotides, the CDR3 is TGTGCCAGCAGCCCCGGACTAGCAGATACGCAGTATTTT.